The 22 T cell receptor beta chains reported below all come from one sample, sequenced in a study of T cell clonality in common variable immunodeficiency. Study-level findings and limits: Fewer deletions and N-nucleotide insertions were reportedly seen in common variable immunodeficiency TCR beta sequences.

Assay used: immunoSEQ multiplex PCR; TCRdb lists only in-frame clones, some missing. Singletons are absent from the sample, which has 2,500 to 3,000 clones. These receptors are not linked to any known antigen. The specimen sequenced was peripheral blood mononuclear cells. All receptors come from a human donor with common variable immunodeficiency.

This clone was seen many times. The CDR3 extends 3 residues past the end of the read, so its final part is completed from the germline J gene. The V and J genes are TRBV3-1 (or the pseudogene TRBV3-2) and TRBJ2-5, with D unresolved. Trimming pared 4 bases from V and 4 bases from J, leaving 10 bases between. CDR3 length equals 13 residues. Germline loops: CDR1 LGHDT, CDR2 YNNKEL (reference sequence). This chain's CDR3 is CASSRTSRETQYF. Incomplete CDR3 DNA: TGTGCCAGCAGCCGAACTTCGCGAGAGACC.

This clone was found a few times. The read ends 3 residues shy of where the CDR3 ends; the end is completed using the germline J gene. The chain uses TRBV7-9 and TRBJ2-3, with D maybe TRBD2 (6 bases). Germline lookup yields CDR1 SEHNR and CDR2 FQNEAQ (reference sequence). Trimming stripped 1 base from V and 4 bases from J, with 9 bases between. The CDR3 consists of 14 residues. The chain's CDR3 is CASSLVEGSDTQYF. The CDR3 bases that were read are TGTGCCAGCAGCTTAGTGGAGGGCTCAGATACG.

This clone is termed medium-sized. The CDR3 is cut off 3 residues early in the read; its end comes from the germline J gene. This chain uses TRBV19 with TRBJ1-5, with 7 nucleotides matching TRBD1. J lost 3 bases, V lost 5 bases, and 7 bases had no gene match. CDR3 length: 15 amino acids. Germline lookup yields CDR1 LNHDA and CDR2 SQIVND (reference sequence). The CDR3 bases that were read are TGTGCCAGTAGTGTTCGGGACAGCGCCAATCAGCCC. Translated, it gives CASSVRDSANQP. In full, the CDR3 is CASSVRDSANQPQHF.

This clone was recorded at least ten times. From the germline J gene comes the end of the CDR3, since the read stops 3 residues before it. The chain employs TRBV27 and TRBJ1-1; 7 bases align to TRBD1. Losses at the gene ends were 3 bases for V and 2 bases for J; bases not matched to a gene: 6. Germline V gene lookup returns CDR1 MNHEY and CDR2 SMNVEV (reference sequence). The CDR3 has 15 residues. The chain's CDR3 is CASSFRTGLNTEAFF. The sequenced part of the CDR3 DNA is TGTGCCAGCAGTTTCAGGACAGGACTTAACACTGAA.

This clone is labeled as medium-sized. The read is 3 residues too short to cover the CDR3 end, so that end is filled in from the germline J gene. This chain joins TRBV20-1 and TRBJ1-1, with 8 nucleotides matching TRBD1. Germline assignment: CDR1 DFQATT and CDR2 SNEGSKA (reference sequence). This CDR3 is 14 amino acids long. CDR3 sequence: CSARQGAIHSEAFF. The covered CDR3 bases are TGCAGTGCTAGACAGGGGGCAATCCACAGCGAA.

This clone rates as medium-sized (0.01 to 0.1%). Coverage ceases 3 residues before the CDR3 finishes, and the germline J gene fills in the end. This rearrangement joins TRBV12-3 or TRBV12-4 to TRBJ2-1, with a possible D match to TRBD2 (7 bases). Trimming removed 5 bases at V and 0 bases at J, with 11 bases between. The CDR3 has 15 residues. The CDR3 sequence is CASSLRGASYNEQFF. The CDR3 bases that were read are TGTGCCAGCAGTCTTCGGGGGGCCTCCTACAATGAG.

This clone is labeled as medium-sized. The read terminates 3 residues before the CDR3 end, so the remaining end is supplied by the germline J gene. The chain links TRBV20-1 to TRBJ1-1, with D maybe TRBD1 (5 bases). The CDR3 spans 13 residues. Trimming left V 5 bases short and J 4 bases short, with 14 bases between. Germline lookup yields CDR1 DFQATT and CDR2 SNEGSKA (reference sequence). The CDR3 here is CSAGAPGGTEAFF. The CDR3 DNA, read in part, is TGCAGTGCTGGAGCCCCGGGGGGCACTGAA.

This clone is medium-sized in the sample. The read ends 3 residues early relative to the CDR3; the germline J gene fills the gap. This chain links TRBV2 with TRBJ1-2, with D unclear. There are 12 residues in the CDR3. V dropped 5 bases and J dropped 2 bases, with 6 bases sitting between them. In germline, CDR1 is SNHLY, CDR2 FYNNEI. The CDR3 protein is CASSLGNYGYTF. The CDR3 DNA, read in part, is TGTGCCAGCAGTTTAGGGAACTATGGC.

This clone ranks as medium-sized. The CDR3 extends 3 residues past the end of the read, so its final part is completed from the germline J gene. The chain couples TRBV7-3 to TRBJ1-5; D gene unclear. The CDR3 contains 13 residues. Germline V CDR1 and CDR2: SGHTA, FQGTGA. The V end was cut by 3 bases, the J end by 4 bases, with 7 bases between. CDR3 in amino acids: CASSFGRNQPQHF. The DNA read from the CDR3 is TGTGCCAGCAGCTTTGGTAGAAATCAGCCC.

In this sample, this clone is medium-sized. Sequencing ends 3 residues short of the CDR3 end; the germline J gene provides the rest. The gene calls are TRBV11-2 and TRBJ1-1, with 7 bases fitting TRBD1. The germline CDR1 and CDR2 sequences are SGHAT and FQNNGV. The CDR3 extends over 15 amino acids. V lost 4 bases and J lost 1; bases outside the gene matches: 6. CDR3 DNA (partial): TGTGCCAGCAGCTCAAAGACAGGGAAGAACACTGAA. Protein sequence: CASSSKTGKNTE. The entire CDR3 protein is CASSSKTGKNTEAFF.

This clone is medium-sized in the sample. The CDR3 loop is CASSVAGRETQYF. The CDR3 bases that were read are TGTGCCAGTAGTGTGGCAGGGCGGGAGACC. This chain joins TRBV19 and TRBJ2-5; D perhaps matches TRBD1 (5 bases). The CDR3 goes on 3 residues after the read ends, and that part is filled in from the germline J gene. Trimming cost V 5 bases and J 5 bases, with 12 bases left between them. This CDR3 comprises 13 residues. Germline CDR1 and CDR2: LNHDA and SQIVND (reference sequence).

By sample fraction, this clone is medium-sized. The read is 3 residues too short to cover the CDR3 end, so that end is filled in from the germline J gene. The chain recombines TRBV6-2 or TRBV6-3 with TRBJ2-3, with 7 bases that match TRBD2. The CDR3 spans 14 residues. V shed 6 bases, J shed 0 bases, and the junction held 3 bases outside the gene matches. Germline V gene lookup returns CDR1 MNHEY and CDR2 SVGEGT. The DNA read from the CDR3 is TGTGCCAGCAGGCAAGCGGGGAGCACAGATACG. Its translation is CASRQAGSTDT. The complete CDR3 protein is CASRQAGSTDTQYF.

Of note for this clone: The CDR3 extends 3 residues past the end of the read, so its final part is completed from the germline J gene. The chain joins TRBV6-1 to TRBJ1-1; 7 bases are shared with TRBD1. This CDR3 has 13 residues. Germline V gives CDR1 MNHNS, CDR2 SASEGT. V gave up 4 bases and J gave up 7 bases; unmatched junction bases: 6. The CDR3 spells CASSVQGTVEAFF. The CDR3 bases that were read are TGTGCCAGCAGTGTACAGGGGACCGTTGAA.

Judged by abundance, this clone is medium-sized (0.01 to 0.1%). The read gets to within 3 residues of the CDR3 end, and the germline J gene fills in the rest. The rearrangement uses TRBV2 and TRBJ1-1, with D hard to call. Germline V gives CDR1 SNHLY, CDR2 FYNNEI. This CDR3 spans 12 amino acids. Trimming took off 11 bases at V and 3 bases at J, with 13 bases between the two ends. Here the CDR3 reads CAGHPGHTEAFF. The DNA read from the CDR3 is TGTGCCGGGCACCCCGGCCACACTGAA.

Turning to this clone: The read falls 3 residues short of the CDR3 end, and the missing part is taken from the germline J gene. The chain employs TRBV6-1 and TRBJ2-7; 8 nucleotides align to TRBD1. This CDR3 has 16 residues. V was pared by 2 bases and J by 5 bases, with 11 bases of the junction left unmatched. The germline CDR1 and CDR2 sequences are MNHNS and SASEGT. CDR3 loop: CASSEPRTGIRDEQYF. The CDR3 bases that were read are TGTGCCAGCAGTGAACCCCGGACAGGGATTCGCGACGAG.

This clone is categorized as medium-sized (0.01 to 0.1%). The CDR3 is cut off 3 residues early in the read; its end comes from the germline J gene. This rearrangement joins TRBV5-1 to TRBJ1-4, with a possible D match to TRBD1 (5 bases). The CDR3 has 14 amino acids. V shed 5 bases and J shed 5 bases, with 13 bases lying between them. The germline V gene has CDR1 SGHRS and CDR2 YFSETQ. CDR3 sequence reads: CASSLGQGNEKLFF. The CDR3 bases that were read are TGCGCCAGCAGTTTAGGCCAGGGAAATGAAAAA.

This clone is medium-sized (0.01 to 0.1%) in the sample. The read terminates 3 residues before the CDR3 end, so the remaining end is supplied by the germline J gene. This rearrangement joins TRBV29-1 to TRBJ2-7, with D perhaps TRBD2 (6 bases). In germline, CDR1 is SQVTM, CDR2 ANQGSEA. The V end lost 3 bases, the J end lost 2 bases, and 11 bases lay between the germline ends. CDR3 length equals 13 residues. CDR3 DNA (partial): TGCAGCGTTGATTCCGGGGGACCCTACGAG. This translates into CSVDSGGPYE. The whole CDR3 sequence is CSVDSGGPYEQYF.

Within the sample, this clone is medium-sized. The read finishes 3 residues shy of the CDR3 end, and the germline J gene is used to complete it. V is TRBV3-1 (or the pseudogene TRBV3-2) and J is TRBJ2-4, with a weak D call TRBD1 (5 bases). V was clipped by 0 bases and J by 9 bases, with 12 bases between them. CDR1 and CDR2 from the germline V gene are LGHDT and YNNKEL (reference sequence). The CDR3 extends over 14 amino acids. CDR3 sequence reads: CASSQDTVRGIQYF. Incomplete CDR3 DNA: TGTGCCAGCAGCCAAGATACAGTTAGGGGCATT.

With regard to this clone: The observed sequence ends 3 residues before the CDR3 terminus, with the missing tail filled in from the germline J gene. This chain connects TRBV18 to TRBJ1-2; 8 nucleotides align to TRBD1. V shed 0 bases and J 2 bases; nucleotides not matched to a gene: 2. This CDR3 is 15 amino acids long. Germline CDR1 KGHSH, CDR2 LQKENI. CDR3 in amino acids: CASSPPTGANYGYTF. The part of the CDR3 DNA that was read is TGTGCCAGCTCACCACCGACAGGGGCCAACTATGGC.

This clone is medium-sized (0.01 to 0.1%) by share. From the germline J gene comes the end of the CDR3, since the read stops 3 residues before it. The V gene is TRBV10-3, the J gene TRBJ2-3, with TRBD1 matching over 8 bases. CDR1 and CDR2 (germline): ENHRY, SYGVKD. V lost 3 bases and J lost 1; bases outside the gene matches: 3. This CDR3 has 15 amino acids. CDR3 loop: CAISDPGQGTDTQYF. CDR3 DNA (partial): TGTGCCATCAGTGATCCGGGACAGGGCACAGATACG.

By share, this clone counts as medium-sized (0.01 to 0.1%). With the read ending 3 residues before the CDR3 end, the germline J gene is used to fill in that end. The V gene is TRBV20-1, the J gene TRBJ1-4; TRBD1 matches 9 bases. CDR1 is DFQATT and CDR2 is SNEGSKA in the germline V gene (reference sequence). V shed 6 bases, J shed 4 bases, and the junction held 3 bases outside the gene matches. The CDR3 loop spans 13 amino acids. Partial CDR3 DNA: TGCAGTGCCAAGACAGGGGGTAATGAAAAA. This gives the protein CSAKTGGNEK. The full CDR3 is CSAKTGGNEKLFF.

Remarks on this clone: The missing CDR3 end, 3 residues past where the read stops, is filled in from the germline J gene. The chain links TRBV5-1 to TRBJ2-5; 8 bases map to TRBD1. Germline loops: CDR1 SGHRS, CDR2 YFSETQ. CDR3 length: 17 residues. The V gene end was trimmed by 0 bases and the J gene end by 5 bases; junction bases not matched to a gene: 12. CDR3 in amino acids: CASSLGPTGAARETQYF. The sequenced CDR3 bases are TGCGCCAGCAGCTTGGGGCCGACAGGGGCCGCCCGGGAGACC.